These 7 T cell receptor beta chains originate from one sample sequenced in a study of radiotherapy plus CTLA-4 blockade in lung cancer. Clones were sequenced by immunoSEQ multiplex PCR, and TCRdb holds only the in-frame ones, with some missing. This sample has about 32,000 clones, with roughly four fifths found just once. Sequencing used peripheral blood, obtained from a patient treated with radiotherapy plus ipilimumab. Receptors originate from a human donor with non-small cell lung cancer that progressed on radiotherapy plus ipilimumab.

This sequence joins TRBV27 and TRBJ1-6; D unclear. Per germline, CDR1 MNHEY and CDR2 SMNVEV (reference sequence). V dropped 3 bases and J dropped 6 bases, with 3 bases sitting between them. CDR3 size: 12 residues. CDR3 coding DNA: TGTGCCAGCAGTTTTAGTAATTCACCCCTCCACTTT. This encodes CASSFSNSPLHF.

The V gene is TRBV4-3, the J gene TRBJ2-7; possibly TRBD2 for D (6 bases). V dropped 3 bases and J dropped 2 bases, with 23 bases sitting between them. CDR1 is LGHNA, CDR2 YSLEER, per germline. The CDR3 runs to 18 residues. Here the CDR3 DNA reads TGCGCCAGCAGCCATAAACCCTTGGCTGGGGGGTATACCTACGAGCAGTACTTC. Its translation: CASSHKPLAGGYTYEQYF.

This chain links TRBV29-1 with TRBJ2-3, with D tentatively TRBD2 (6 bases). CDR1 is SQVTM, CDR2 ANQGSEA, per germline. This CDR3 is 14 amino acids long. The V and J ends lost 4 bases and 4 bases respectively, with 15 bases between them. The CDR3 DNA reads TGCAGCGTTGGTGGGGGGATTTGGTCAGATACGCAGTATTTT. It yields the protein CSVGGGIWSDTQYF.

V gene TRBV6-5 combines with J gene TRBJ1-2; the D is unclear. V was cut by 2 bases and J by 5 bases, with 9 bases left in between. Per the germline V gene, CDR1 is MNHEY and CDR2 is SVGAGI. The CDR3 covers 13 residues. CDR3 coding DNA: TGTGCCAGCAGTTACGGAGGGTCGTATGGCTACACCTTC. It is translated as CASSYGGSYGYTF.

The V call is TRBV7-3, the J call TRBJ2-7; the D gene is possibly TRBD1 (6 bases). Germline-derived CDR1 and CDR2 are SGHTA and FQGTGA. The CDR3 is 15 amino acids. Trimming stripped 0 bases from V and 6 bases from J, with 15 bases between. The CDR3 sequence is CASSLTPGRGVEQYF. The CDR3 DNA follows: TGTGCCAGCAGCTTAACCCCTGGCAGGGGTGTCGAGCAGTACTTC.

V gene TRBV2 combines with J gene TRBJ2-7; 9 nucleotides match TRBD2. Trimming cost V 0 bases and J 7 bases; bases outside gene matches: 13. The germline V gene has CDR1 SNHLY and CDR2 FYNNEI. CDR3 length: 17 residues. The CDR3 nucleotides are TGTGCCAGCAGTGAAGCGCATATGGGACTAGCAATCGGAGAGCAGTACTTC. This sequence encodes CASSEAHMGLAIGEQYF.

On this clone: The CDR3 end shows no conserved phenylalanine or tryptophan, and so a read error is likely. Because the CDR3's place on the DNA is in doubt, the DNA is left out and the CDR3 is given as listed by TCRdb. The chain employs TRBV7-9 and TRBJ1-1; the table's D call of TRBD1 was not tested on the DNA. The V gene's germline CDR1 is SEHNR and CDR2 FQNEAQ (reference sequence). The CDR3 length is 11 residues, termini included. The CDR3 sequence: CASSPDRWTAQ.